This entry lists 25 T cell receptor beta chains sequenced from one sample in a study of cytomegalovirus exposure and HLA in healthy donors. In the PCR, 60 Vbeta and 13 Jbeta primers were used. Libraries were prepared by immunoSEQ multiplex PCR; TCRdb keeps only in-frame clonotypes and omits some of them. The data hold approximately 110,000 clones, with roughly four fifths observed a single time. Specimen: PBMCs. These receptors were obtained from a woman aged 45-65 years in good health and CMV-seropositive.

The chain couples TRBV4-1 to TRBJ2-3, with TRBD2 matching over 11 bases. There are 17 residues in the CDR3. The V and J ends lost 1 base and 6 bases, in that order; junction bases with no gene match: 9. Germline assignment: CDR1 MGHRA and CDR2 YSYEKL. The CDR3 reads CASSQGGSGGAQDTQYF. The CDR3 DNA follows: TGCGCCAGCAGCCAAGGAGGTAGCGGGGGGGCCCAGGATACGCAGTATTTT.

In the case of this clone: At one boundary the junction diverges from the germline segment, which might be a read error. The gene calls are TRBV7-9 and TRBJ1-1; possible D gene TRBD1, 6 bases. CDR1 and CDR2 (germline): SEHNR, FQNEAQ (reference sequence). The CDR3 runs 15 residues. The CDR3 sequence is CSSSWGRGGYTEAFF. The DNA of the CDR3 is TGTTCCAGCAGCTGGGGTAGGGGGGGATACACTGAAGCTTTCTTT.

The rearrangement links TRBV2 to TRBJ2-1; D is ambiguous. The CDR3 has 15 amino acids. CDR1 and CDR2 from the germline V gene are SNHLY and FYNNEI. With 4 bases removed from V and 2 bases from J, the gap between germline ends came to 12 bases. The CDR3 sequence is CASSVRSEAYNEQFF. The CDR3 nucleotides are TGTGCCAGCAGTGTACGTTCCGAGGCCTACAATGAGCAGTTCTTC.

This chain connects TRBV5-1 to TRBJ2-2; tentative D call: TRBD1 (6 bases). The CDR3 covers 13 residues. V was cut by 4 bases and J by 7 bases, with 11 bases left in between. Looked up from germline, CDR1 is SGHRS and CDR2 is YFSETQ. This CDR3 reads CASSIQGYGELFF. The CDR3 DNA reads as TGCGCCAGCAGCATACAGGGTTACGGGGAGCTGTTTTTT.

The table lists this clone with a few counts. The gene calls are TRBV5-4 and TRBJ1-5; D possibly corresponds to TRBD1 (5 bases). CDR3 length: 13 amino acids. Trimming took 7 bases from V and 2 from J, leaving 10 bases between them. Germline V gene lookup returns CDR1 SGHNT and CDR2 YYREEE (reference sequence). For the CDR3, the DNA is TGTGCCAGCGGACAAAACGGCAATCAGCCCCAGCATTTT. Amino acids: CASGQNGNQPQHF.

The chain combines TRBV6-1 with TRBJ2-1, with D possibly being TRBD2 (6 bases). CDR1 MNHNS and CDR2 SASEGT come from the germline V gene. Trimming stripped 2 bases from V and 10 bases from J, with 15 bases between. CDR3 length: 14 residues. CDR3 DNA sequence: TGTGCCAGCAGTGAAAGAGCGGTCGGGGGAGAGCAGTTCTTC. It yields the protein CASSERAVGGEQFF.

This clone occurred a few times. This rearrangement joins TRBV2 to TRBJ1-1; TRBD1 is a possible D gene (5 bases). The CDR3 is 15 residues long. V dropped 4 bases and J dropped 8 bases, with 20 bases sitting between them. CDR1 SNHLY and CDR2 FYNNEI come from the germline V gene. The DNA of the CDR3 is TGTGCCAGCAGTGGTTTTGGGGCGGGGACGGGAGAAGCTTTCTTT. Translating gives CASSGFGAGTGEAFF.

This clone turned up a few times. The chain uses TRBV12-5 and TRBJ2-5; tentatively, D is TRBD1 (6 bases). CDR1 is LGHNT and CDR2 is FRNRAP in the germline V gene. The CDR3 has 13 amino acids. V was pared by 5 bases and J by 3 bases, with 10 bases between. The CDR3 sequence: CASGAPGEETQYF. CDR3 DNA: TGTGCTAGTGGTGCTCCAGGGGAAGAGACCCAGTACTTC.

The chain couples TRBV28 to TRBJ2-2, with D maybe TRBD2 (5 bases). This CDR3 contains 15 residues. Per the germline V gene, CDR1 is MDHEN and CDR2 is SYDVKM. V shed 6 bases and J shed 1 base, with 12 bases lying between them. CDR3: CASSRNAGNTGELFF. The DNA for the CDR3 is TGTGCCAGCAGCCGTAATGCGGGGAACACCGGGGAGCTGTTTTTT.

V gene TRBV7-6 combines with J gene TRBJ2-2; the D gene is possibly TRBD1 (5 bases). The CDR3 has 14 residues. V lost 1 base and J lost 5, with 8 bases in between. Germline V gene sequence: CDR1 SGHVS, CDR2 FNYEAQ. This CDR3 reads CASSLGQQTGELFF. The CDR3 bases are TGTGCCAGCAGCTTAGGACAGCAGACCGGGGAGCTGTTTTTT.

CDR3 nucleotides: TGTGCCAGCAGCTATCAGGGGGGAGAGACCCAGTACTTC. It codes for CASSYQGGETQYF. The chain employs TRBV7-9 and TRBJ2-5; D is perhaps TRBD1 (7 bases). This CDR3 has 13 amino acids. CDR1 is SEHNR, CDR2 FQNEAQ, per germline (reference sequence). Deletions cut 4 bases from V and 4 bases from J, with 10 bases between. Supplemented by reference TRBV7-9 and TRBJ2-5, the full variable domain reads DTGVSQNPRHKITKRGQNVTFRCDPISEHNRLYWYRQTLGQGPEFLTYFQNEAQLEKSRLLSDRFSAERPKGSFSTLEIQRTEQGDSAMYLCASSYQGGETQYFGPGTRLLVL.

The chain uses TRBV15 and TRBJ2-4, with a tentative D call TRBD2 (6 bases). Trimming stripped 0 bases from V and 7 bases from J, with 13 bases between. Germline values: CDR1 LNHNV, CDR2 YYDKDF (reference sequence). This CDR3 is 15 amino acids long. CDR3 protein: CATSRDNGGWNIQYF. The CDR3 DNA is TGTGCCACCAGCAGAGATAACGGGGGATGGAACATTCAGTACTTC.

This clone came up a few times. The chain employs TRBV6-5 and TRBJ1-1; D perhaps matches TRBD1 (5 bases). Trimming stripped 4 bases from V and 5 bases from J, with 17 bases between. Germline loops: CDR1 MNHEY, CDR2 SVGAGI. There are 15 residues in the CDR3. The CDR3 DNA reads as TGTGCCAGCAGTTGGGGGGACCTTACGGGGACTGAAGCTTTCTTT. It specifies CASSWGDLTGTEAFF.

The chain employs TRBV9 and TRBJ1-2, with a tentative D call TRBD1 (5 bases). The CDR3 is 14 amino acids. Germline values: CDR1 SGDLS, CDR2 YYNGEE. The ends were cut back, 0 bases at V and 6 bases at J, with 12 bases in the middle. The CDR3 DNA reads TGTGCCAGCAGCGTAGCCCGGCAGGGTAATGGCTACACCTTC. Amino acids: CASSVARQGNGYTF.

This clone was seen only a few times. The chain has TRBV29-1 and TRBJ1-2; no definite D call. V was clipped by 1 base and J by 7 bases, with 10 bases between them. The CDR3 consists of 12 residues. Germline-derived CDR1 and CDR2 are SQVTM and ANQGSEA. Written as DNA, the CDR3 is TGCAGCGTTGAAGGGGTGGGAGGTGGCTACACCTTC. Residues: CSVEGVGGGYTF.

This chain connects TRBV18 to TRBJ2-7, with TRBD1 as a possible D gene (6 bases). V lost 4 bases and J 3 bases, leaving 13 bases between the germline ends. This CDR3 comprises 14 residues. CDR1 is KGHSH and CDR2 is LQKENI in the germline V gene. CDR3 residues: CASSQQDSLYEQYF. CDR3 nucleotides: TGTGCCAGCTCACAACAGGACAGCCTCTACGAGCAGTACTTC.

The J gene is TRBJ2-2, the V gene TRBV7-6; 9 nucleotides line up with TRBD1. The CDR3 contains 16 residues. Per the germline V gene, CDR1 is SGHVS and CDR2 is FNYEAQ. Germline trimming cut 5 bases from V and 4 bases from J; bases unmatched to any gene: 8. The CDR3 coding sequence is TGTGCCAGCAGCCACCGGGACAGGGTGGGCACCGGGGAGCTGTTTTTT. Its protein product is CASSHRDRVGTGELFF. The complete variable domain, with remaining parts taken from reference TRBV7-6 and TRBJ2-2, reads GAGVSQSPRYKVTKRGQDVALRCDPISGHVSLYWYRQALGQGPEFLTYFNYEAQQDKSGLPNDRFSAERPEGSISTLTIQRTEQRDSAMYRCASSHRDRVGTGELFFGEGSRLTVL.

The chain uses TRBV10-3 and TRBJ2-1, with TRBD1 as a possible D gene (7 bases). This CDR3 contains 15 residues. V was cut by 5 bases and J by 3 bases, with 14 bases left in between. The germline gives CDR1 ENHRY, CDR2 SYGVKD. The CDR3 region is CAISYRGTDYNEQFF. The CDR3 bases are TGTGCCATCAGTTACCGGGGGACAGACTACAATGAGCAGTTCTTC.

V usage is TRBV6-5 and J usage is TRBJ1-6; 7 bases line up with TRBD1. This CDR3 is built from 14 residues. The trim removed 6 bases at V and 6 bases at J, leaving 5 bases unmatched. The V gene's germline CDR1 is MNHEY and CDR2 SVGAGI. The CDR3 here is CASSPDRLNSPLHF. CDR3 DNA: TGTGCCAGCAGCCCGGACAGGCTTAATTCACCCCTCCACTTT.

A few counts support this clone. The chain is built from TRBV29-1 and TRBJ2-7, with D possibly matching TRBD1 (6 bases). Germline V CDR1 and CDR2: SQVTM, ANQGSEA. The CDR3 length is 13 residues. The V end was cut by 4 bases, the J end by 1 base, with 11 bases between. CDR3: CSVVKTGSYEQYF. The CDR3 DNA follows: TGCAGCGTTGTAAAGACAGGATCCTACGAGCAGTACTTC.

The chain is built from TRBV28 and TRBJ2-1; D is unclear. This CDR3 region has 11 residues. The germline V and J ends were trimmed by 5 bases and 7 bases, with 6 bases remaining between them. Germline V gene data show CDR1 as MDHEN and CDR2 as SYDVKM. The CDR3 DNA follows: TGTGCCAGCAGTGGTAGTAATGAGCAGTTCTTC. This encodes CASSGSNEQFF.

This CDR3 reads CASSVVAGSYNEQFF. The CDR3 DNA is TGTGCCAGCAGCGTAGTAGCAGGGTCCTACAATGAGCAGTTCTTC. The V gene is TRBV9, the J gene TRBJ2-1; tentative D call: TRBD1 (5 bases). This CDR3 has 15 amino acids. Germline V gives CDR1 SGDLS, CDR2 YYNGEE. With 0 bases removed from V and 1 base from J, the gap between germline ends came to 8 bases.

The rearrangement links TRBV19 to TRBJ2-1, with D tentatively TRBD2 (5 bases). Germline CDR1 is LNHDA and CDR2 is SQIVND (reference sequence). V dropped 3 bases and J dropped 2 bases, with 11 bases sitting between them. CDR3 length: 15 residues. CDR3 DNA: TGTGCCAGTAGTATGACGGGGTTACCCTACAATGAGCAGTTCTTC. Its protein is CASSMTGLPYNEQFF.

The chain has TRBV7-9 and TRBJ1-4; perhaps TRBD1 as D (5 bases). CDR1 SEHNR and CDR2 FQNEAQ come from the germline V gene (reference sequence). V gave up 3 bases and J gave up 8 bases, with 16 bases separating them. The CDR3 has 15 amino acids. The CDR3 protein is CASSLMAGMNEKLFF. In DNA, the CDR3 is TGTGCCAGCAGCTTGATGGCAGGGATGAACGAAAAACTGTTTTTT.

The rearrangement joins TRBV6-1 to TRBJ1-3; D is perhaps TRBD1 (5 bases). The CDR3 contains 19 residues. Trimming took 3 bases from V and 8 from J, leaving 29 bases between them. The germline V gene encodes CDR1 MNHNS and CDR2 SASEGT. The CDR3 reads CASSEASRGTALLSDTIYF. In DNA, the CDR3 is TGTGCCAGCAGTGAGGCTAGCCGGGGGACGGCCTTACTCTCCGACACCATATATTTT.